This T cell receptor beta chain is from a study of blood T cell repertoires in COVID-19. Profiled with immunoSEQ multiplex PCR; TCRdb holds only in-frame clones, not every one. The table has 95,000 to 150,000 clones, roughly nine tenths seen once. CDR3 size: 16 residues. Germline V lookup: CDR1 SGHVS, CDR2 FNYEAQ. J gave up 5 bases and V 1 base, and 9 bases lay outside the gene matches. The chain joins TRBV7-6 to TRBJ2-5; 8 nucleotides line up with TRBD2. Sample: peripheral blood. This sequence was found in a man in his sixties or seventies with active or convalescent COVID-19. The CDR3 coding sequence is TGTGCCAGCAGCTTAGTTCCCCTATCGGGGGGGGAGACCCAGTACTTC. This encodes CASSLVPLSGGETQYF.